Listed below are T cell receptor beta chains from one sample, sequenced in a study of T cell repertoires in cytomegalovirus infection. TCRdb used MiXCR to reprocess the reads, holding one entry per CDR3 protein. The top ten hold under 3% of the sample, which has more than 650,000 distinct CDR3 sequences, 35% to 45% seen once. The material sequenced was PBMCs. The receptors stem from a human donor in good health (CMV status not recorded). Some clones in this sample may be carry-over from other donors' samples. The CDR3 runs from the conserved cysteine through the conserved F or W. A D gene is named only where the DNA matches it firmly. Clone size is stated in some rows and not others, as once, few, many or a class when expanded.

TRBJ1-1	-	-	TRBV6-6	TGTGCCAGCACGGGCAGGGTGAGCACTGAAGCTTTCTTT	CASTGRVSTEAFF
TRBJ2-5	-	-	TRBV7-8	TGTGCCAGCAGCTTAGAGGGAATAGGCGAGACCCAGTACTTC	CASSLEGIGETQYF
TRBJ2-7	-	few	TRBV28	TGTGCCAGCAGTTTCGGCAGGGGAGACGAGCAGTACTTC	CASSFGRGDEQYF
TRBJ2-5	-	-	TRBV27	TGTGCCAGCAGTTTCGCCGGCCGGCGGGAGACCCAGTACTTC	CASSFAGRRETQYF
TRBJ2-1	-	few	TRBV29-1	TGCAGCGTTGAAACCGGGAGCTTTGATGAGCAGTTCTTC	CSVETGSFDEQFF
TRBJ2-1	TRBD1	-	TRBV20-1	TGCAGTGCTAGTAGGGACAGCGCTTACAATGAGCAGTTCTTC	CSASRDSAYNEQFF
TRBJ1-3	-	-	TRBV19	TGTGCCAGTAGCCAATCGACAGCGTACTCTGGAAACACCATATATTTT	CASSQSTAYSGNTIYF
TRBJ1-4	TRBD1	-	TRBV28	TGTGCCAGCGATGACAGGGGGACGGAAAAACTGTTTTTT	CASDDRGTEKLFF
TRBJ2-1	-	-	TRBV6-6	TGTGCCAGCAGTTACTCGTCAGGCAAACGGTCCTACAATGAGCAGTTCTTC	CASSYSSGKRSYNEQFF
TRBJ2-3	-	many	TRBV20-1	TGCAGTGCTAGCCCTCTGGCGGGATCTAGCACAGATACGCAGTATTTT	CSASPLAGSSTDTQYF
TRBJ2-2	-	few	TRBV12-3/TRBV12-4	TGTGCCAGCAGTTTTCAGACTAGATTTGCCGGGGAGCTGTTTTTT	CASSFQTRFAGELFF
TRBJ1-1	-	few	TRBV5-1	TGCGCCAGCAGCGGGACTACAGGGAAGACTGAAGCTTTCTTT	CASSGTTGKTEAFF
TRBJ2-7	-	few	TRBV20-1	TGCAGTGCTGGCCCAGGGGTGGGCTCCTACGAGCAGTACTTC	CSAGPGVGSYEQYF
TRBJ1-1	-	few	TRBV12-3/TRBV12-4	TGTGCCAGCAGTTTTCCCCCCCTAGTAAACACTGAAGCTTTCTTT	CASSFPPLVNTEAFF
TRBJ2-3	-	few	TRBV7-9	TGTGCCAGCAGCTTAGCGGGAAAAGGGTCCCACGTCCTCACAGATACGCAGTATTTT	CASSLAGKGSHVLTDTQYF
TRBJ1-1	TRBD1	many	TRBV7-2	TGTGCCAGCAGCTTCGGACAGGGTTCAGCTTTCTTT	CASSFGQGSAFF
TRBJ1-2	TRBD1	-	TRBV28	TGTGCCAGCAGTTTCCGGGACAGGGATAACTATGGCTACACCTTC	CASSFRDRDNYGYTF
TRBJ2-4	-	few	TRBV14	TGTGCCAGCAGCCAAGGGGTCCTAGCCAAAAACATTCAGTACTTC	CASSQGVLAKNIQYF
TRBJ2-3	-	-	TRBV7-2	TGTGCCAGCAGCTTCGGGACACTCGGTAGGACAGATACGCAGTATTTT	CASSFGTLGRTDTQYF
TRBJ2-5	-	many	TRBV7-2	TGTGCCAGCAGCTTAGTCAGGGTAGGGGGGACCCAGTACTTC	CASSLVRVGGTQYF
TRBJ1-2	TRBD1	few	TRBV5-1	TGCGCCAGCAGCTTGGACAGGGGTAGCAGCGGCTACACCTTC	CASSLDRGSSGYTF
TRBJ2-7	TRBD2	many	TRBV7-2	TGTGCCAGCAGCTTTAGAACCCTGGCCGGGGTCGCGGGAGGTATATACGAGCAGTACTTC	CASSFRTLAGVAGGIYEQYF
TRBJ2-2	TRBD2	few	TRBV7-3	TGTGCCAGCAGCCAACCGACTAGCGGGGGGAACACCGGGGAGCTGTTTTTT	CASSQPTSGGNTGELFF
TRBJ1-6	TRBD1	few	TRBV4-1	TGCGCCAGCAGCCAAGAGGGGACAGTTAGCTCCTATAATTCACCCCTCCACTTT	CASSQEGTVSSYNSPLHF
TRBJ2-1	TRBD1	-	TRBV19	TGTGCCAGTAGTATCCTCCGGGACAGGCGAAAGAGCTCCTACAATGAGCAGTTCTTC	CASSILRDRRKSSYNEQFF
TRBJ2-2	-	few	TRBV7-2	TGTGCCAGCAGCCCCAGTGGCTACACCGGGGAGCTGTTTTTT	CASSPSGYTGELFF
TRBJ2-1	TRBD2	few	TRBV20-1	TGCAGTGCTGACTCCCTAGCGGGAACCGGGGATGCTGAGCAGTTCTTC	CSADSLAGTGDAEQFF
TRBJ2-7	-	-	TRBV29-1	TGCAGCGTTGGAGGGGGAACCTACGAGCAGTACTTC	CSVGGGTYEQYF
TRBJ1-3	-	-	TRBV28	TGTGCCAGCAGTTCGACAGGTCTTGGAAACACCATATATTTT	CASSSTGLGNTIYF
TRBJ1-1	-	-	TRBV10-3	TGTGCCATCAGATTACAGATGGGGGGTAACACTGAAGCTTTCTTT	CAIRLQMGGNTEAFF
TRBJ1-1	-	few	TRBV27	TGTGCCAGCAGTCTCGCTCAGGGCGGCACTGAAGCTTTCTTT	CASSLAQGGTEAFF
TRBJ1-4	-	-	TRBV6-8	TGTGCCAGCAGCCGACAGGACGGGGGTGAAAAACTGTTTTTT	CASSRQDGGEKLFF
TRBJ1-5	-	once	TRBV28	TGTGCCAGCAGTTTAAAGGAGGGCAATCAGCCCCAGCATTTT	CASSLKEGNQPQHF
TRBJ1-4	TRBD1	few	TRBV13	TGTGCCAGCACCCGGACAGGGGGCCTTGAAAAACTGTTTTTT	CASTRTGGLEKLFF
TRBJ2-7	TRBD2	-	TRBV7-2	TGTTCCAGCAGCTTGACTAGCGGGGGTTTCTACGAGCAGTACTTC	CSSSLTSGGFYEQYF
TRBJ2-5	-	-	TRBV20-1	TGCAGTGCCGCTGACTTACAAGAGACCCAGTACTTC	CSAADLQETQYF
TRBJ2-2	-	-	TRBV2	TGTGCCAGCAGTGTTCATTCGAACACCGGGGAGCTGTTTTTT	CASSVHSNTGELFF
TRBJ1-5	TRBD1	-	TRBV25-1	TGTGCCAGCAGTGAAACCAACAGGGGGCCCCATCATTTT	CASSETNRGPHHF
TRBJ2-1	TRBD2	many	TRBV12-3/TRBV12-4	TGTGCCAGCAGTCCCCCGACTAGCGGGAGGGCTGTAGAGCAGTTCTTC	CASSPPTSGRAVEQFF
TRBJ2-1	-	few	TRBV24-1	TGTGCCACCAGTGGGTCGGGAGCGGTCAATGAGCAGTTCTTC	CATSGSGAVNEQFF
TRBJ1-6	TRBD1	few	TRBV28	TGTGCCAGCAGTTCTACGGGACAGTTTAATTCACCCCTCCACTTT	CASSSTGQFNSPLHF
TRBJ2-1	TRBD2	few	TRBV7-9	TGTGCCAGCAGCTCCCGACTAGCGGGAGGGCCCTACAATGAGCAGTTCTTC	CASSSRLAGGPYNEQFF
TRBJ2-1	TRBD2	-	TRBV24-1	TGTGCCACCAGTGAATTTACTAGCGGAAATTACAATGAGCAGTTCTTC	CATSEFTSGNYNEQFF
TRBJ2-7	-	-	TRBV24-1	TGTGCCACCAGTGAAATCGGGGTAGACGAGCAGTACTTC	CATSEIGVDEQYF
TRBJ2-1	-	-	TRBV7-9	TGTGCCAGCAGCTTAGAACGGGCCGGGAGCGAGAACAATGAGCAGTTCTTC	CASSLERAGSENNEQFF
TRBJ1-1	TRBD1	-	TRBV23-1	TGCGCCAGCAGACCGGGACAGGAGAACACTGAAGCTTTCTTT	CASRPGQENTEAFF
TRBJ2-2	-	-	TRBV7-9	TGTGCCAGCATACAGGGGACTCCGAACACCGGGGAGCTGTTTTTT	CASIQGTPNTGELFF
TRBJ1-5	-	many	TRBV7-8	TGTGCCAGCAGCTTACCAGGGGGCAATCAGCCCCAGCATTTT	CASSLPGGNQPQHF
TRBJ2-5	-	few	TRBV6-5	TGTGCCAGCAGTTACGGGTCCGGGGGAGAGACCCAGTACTTC	CASSYGSGGETQYF
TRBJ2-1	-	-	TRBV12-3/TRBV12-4	TGTGCCAGCAGCCTGACAGGCGGGTGGGGCGATGAGCAGTTCTTC	CASSLTGGWGDEQFF
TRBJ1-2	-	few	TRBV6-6	TGTGCCAGCAGGCGGGACCTGACATCGCGCTACACCTTC	CASRRDLTSRYTF
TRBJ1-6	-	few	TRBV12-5	TGTGCTAGTGGTTTGGTCGACGGTTCAGTGGACAGTGCGAGCTCCTATAATTCACCCCTCCACTTT	CASGLVDGSVDSASSYNSPLHF
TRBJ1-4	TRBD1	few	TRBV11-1	TGTGCCAGCAGCCAAGGGACAGTCAAAAATGAAAAACTGTTTTTT	CASSQGTVKNEKLFF
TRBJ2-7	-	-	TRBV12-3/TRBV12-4	TGTGCCAGCAGTGCAACCCGGGGCGAGCAGTACTTC	CASSATRGEQYF
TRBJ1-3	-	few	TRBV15	TGTGCCACCAGCAGCTACCTGAGCTCTGGAAACACCATATATTTT	CATSSYLSSGNTIYF
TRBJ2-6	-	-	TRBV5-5	TGTGCCAGCAGCTTACGACAGAGTCGGATTCTTGGGGCCAACGTCCTGACTTTC	CASSLRQSRILGANVLTF
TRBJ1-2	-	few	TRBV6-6	TGTGCCAGCAGTTACTCGAAAAATGGCTACACCTTC	CASSYSKNGYTF
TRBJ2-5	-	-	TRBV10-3	TGTGCCACGGGGATTGAGGAGACCCAGTACTTC	CATGIEETQYF
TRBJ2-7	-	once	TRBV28	TGTGCCAGCTGCCACGGGACGGTATACGAGCAGTACTTC	CASCHGTVYEQYF
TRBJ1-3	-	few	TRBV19	TGTGCCAGTAGTCGGAGAGACACCATATATTTT	CASSRRDTIYF